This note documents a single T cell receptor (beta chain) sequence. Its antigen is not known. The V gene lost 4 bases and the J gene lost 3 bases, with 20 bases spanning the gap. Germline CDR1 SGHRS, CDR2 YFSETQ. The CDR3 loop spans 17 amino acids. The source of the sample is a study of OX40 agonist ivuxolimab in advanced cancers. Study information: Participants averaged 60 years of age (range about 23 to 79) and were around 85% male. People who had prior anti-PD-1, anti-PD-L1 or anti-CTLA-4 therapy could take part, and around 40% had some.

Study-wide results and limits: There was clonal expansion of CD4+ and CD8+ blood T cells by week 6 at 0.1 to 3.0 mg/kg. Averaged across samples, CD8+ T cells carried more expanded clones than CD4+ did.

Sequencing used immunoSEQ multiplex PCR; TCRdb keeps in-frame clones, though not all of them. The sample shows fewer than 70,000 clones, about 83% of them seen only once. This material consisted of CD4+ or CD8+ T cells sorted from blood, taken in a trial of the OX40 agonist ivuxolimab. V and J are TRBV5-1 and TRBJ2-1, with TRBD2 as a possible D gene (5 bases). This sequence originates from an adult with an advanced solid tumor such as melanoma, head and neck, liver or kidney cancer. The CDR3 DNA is TGCGCCAGCAGCCCGAACGATAGGAGGTACCTCTACAATGAGCAGTTCTTC. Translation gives CASSPNDRRYLYNEQFF.